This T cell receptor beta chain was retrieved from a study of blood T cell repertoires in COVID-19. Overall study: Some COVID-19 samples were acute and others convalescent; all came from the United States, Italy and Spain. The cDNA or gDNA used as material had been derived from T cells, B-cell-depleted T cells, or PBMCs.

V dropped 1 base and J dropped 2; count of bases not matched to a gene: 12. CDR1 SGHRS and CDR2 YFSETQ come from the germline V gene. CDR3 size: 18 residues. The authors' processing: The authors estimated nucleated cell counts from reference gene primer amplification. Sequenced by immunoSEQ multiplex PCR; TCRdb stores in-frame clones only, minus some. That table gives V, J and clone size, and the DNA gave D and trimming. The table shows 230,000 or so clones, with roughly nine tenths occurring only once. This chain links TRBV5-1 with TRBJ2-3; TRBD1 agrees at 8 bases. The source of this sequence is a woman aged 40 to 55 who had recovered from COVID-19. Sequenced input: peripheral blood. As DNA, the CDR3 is TGCGCCAGCAGCTTGACGTACCCGGACAGGGTAGCCACAGATACGCAGTATTTT. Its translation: CASSLTYPDRVATDTQYF.